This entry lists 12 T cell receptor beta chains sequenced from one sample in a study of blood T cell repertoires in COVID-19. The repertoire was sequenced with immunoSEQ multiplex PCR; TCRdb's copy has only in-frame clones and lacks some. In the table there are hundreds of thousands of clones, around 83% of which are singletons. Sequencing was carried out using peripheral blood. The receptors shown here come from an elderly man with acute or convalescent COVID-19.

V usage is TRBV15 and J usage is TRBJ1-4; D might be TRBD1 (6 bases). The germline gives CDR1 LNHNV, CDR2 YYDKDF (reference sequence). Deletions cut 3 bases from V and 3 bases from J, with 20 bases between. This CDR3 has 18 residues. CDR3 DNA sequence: TGTGCCACCAGCAGGCAGGTGGGGCAGGGGAGATCTAATGAAAAACTGTTTTTT. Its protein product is CATSRQVGQGRSNEKLFF.

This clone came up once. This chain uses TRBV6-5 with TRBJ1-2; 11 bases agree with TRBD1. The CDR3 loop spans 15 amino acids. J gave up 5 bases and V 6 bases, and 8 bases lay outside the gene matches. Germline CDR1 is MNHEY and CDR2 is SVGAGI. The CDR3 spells CASSRDRGVTYGYTF. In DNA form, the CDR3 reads TGTGCCAGCAGCCGGGACAGGGGGGTTACGTATGGCTACACCTTC.

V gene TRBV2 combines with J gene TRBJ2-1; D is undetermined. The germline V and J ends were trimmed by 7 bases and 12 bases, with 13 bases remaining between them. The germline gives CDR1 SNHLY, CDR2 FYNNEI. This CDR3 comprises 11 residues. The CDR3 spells CASTSDVMQFF. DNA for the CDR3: TGTGCCAGCACAAGCGATGTAATGCAGTTCTTC. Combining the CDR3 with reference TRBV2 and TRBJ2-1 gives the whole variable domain EPEVTQTPSHQVTQMGQEVILRCVPISNHLYFYWYRQILGQKVEFLVSFYNNEISEKSEIFDDQFSVERPDGSNFTLKIRSTKLEDSAMYFCASTSDVMQFFGPGTRLTVL.

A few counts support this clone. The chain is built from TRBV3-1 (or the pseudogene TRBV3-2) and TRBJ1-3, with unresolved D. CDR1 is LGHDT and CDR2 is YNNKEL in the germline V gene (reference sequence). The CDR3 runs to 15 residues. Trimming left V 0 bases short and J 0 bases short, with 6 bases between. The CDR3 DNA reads TGTGCCAGCAGCCAAGATGGACTCTCTGGAAACACCATATATTTT. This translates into CASSQDGLSGNTIYF.

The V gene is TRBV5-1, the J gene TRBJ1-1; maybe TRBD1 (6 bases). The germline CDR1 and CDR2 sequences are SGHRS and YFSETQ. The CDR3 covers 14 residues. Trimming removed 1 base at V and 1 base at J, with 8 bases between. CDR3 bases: TGCGCCAGCAGCTTGCAGGGACAGAACACTGAAGCTTTCTTT. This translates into CASSLQGQNTEAFF.

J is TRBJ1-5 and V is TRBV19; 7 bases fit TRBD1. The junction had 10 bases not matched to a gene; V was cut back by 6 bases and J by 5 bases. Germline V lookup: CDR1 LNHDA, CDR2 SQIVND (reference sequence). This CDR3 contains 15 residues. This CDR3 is CASRTAGDSYQPQHF. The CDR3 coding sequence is TGTGCCAGTAGAACAGCAGGGGACAGTTATCAGCCCCAGCATTTT.

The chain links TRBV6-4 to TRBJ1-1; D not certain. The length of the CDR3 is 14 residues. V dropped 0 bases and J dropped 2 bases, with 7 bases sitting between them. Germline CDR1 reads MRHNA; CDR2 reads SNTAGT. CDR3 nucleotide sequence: TGTGCCAGCAGTGACTCACGGGGAAACACTGAAGCTTTCTTT. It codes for CASSDSRGNTEAFF.

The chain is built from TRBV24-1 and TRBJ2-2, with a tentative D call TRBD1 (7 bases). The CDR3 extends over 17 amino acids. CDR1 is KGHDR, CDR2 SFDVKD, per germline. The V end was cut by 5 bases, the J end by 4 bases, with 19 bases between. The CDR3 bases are TGTGCCACCAGTGGCTCGTCGGGGGCAGGGGGCACCGGGGAGCTGTTTTTT. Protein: CATSGSSGAGGTGELFF.

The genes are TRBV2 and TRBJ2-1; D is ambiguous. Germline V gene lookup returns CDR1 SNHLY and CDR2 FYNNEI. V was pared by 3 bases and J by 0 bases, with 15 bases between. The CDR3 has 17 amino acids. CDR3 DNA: TGTGCCAGCAGTGACCCGCCAGGTAGGCCCTCCTACAATGAGCAGTTCTTC. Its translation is CASSDPPGRPSYNEQFF.

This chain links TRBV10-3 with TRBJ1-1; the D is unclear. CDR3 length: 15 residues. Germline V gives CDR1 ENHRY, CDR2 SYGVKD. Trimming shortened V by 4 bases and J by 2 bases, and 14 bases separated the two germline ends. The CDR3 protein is CAISGILTANTEAFF. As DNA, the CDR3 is TGTGCCATCAGTGGGATCCTTACAGCAAACACTGAAGCTTTCTTT.

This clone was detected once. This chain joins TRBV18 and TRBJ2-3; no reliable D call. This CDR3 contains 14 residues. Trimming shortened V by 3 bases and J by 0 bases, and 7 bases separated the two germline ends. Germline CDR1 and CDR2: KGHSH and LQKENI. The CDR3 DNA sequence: TGTGCCAGCTCACCCTCCGAGAGCACAGATACGCAGTATTTT. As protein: CASSPSESTDTQYF.

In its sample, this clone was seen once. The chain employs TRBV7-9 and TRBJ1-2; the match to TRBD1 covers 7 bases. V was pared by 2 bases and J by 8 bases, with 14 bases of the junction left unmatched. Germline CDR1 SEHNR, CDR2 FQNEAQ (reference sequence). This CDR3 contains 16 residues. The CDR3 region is CASSLRLRDSNLGYTF. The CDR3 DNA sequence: TGTGCCAGCAGCTTAAGACTTCGGGACAGCAACTTGGGCTACACCTTC.